These 15 T cell receptor beta chains originate from one sample sequenced in a study of cytomegalovirus exposure and HLA in healthy donors. A multiplex PCR was run with 60 Vbeta primers and 13 Jbeta primers. The data were produced by immunoSEQ multiplex PCR, yet TCRdb's version contains in-frame clones alone and is incomplete. The sample yields around 64,000 clones, approximately 80% seen once. Source material: PBMCs. These receptors were obtained from a man between 18 and 29 years old in good health and CMV-seropositive.

The chain recombines TRBV2 with TRBJ2-3; 14 positions agree with TRBD2. This CDR3 has 16 residues. Germline-derived CDR1 and CDR2 are SNHLY and FYNNEI. Trimming took 7 bases from V and 5 from J; bases not matched to a gene: 8. The chain's CDR3 is CASNPGTSGSEDTQYF. CDR3 nucleotides: TGTGCCAGCAATCCCGGGACTAGCGGGAGCGAAGATACGCAGTATTTT.

Here the CDR3 reads CASSSPPRGPTNEQFF. The CDR3 coding sequence is TGTGCCAGCAGTTCTCCACCACGCGGCCCTACCAATGAGCAGTTCTTC. V usage is TRBV11-2 and J usage is TRBJ2-1; D gene unclear. Germline loops: CDR1 SGHAT, CDR2 FQNNGV. The length of the CDR3 is 16 residues. V lost 6 bases and J lost 6, with 21 bases in between.

The chain is built from TRBV30 and TRBJ1-1; D is perhaps TRBD1 (5 bases). This CDR3 has 12 amino acids. Germline CDR1 GTSNPN, CDR2 SVGIG (reference sequence). Between the trimmed V and J ends, which lost 2 bases and 6 bases, there was a span of 10 bases. CDR3 sequence (DNA): TGTGCCTGGAGTAGACAGACACCTGAAGCTTTCTTT. This sequence encodes CAWSRQTPEAFF.

Only a few counts were recorded for this clone. This sample also contains other DNA sequences that code for the same CDR3. This chain joins TRBV2 and TRBJ1-5; D unclear. The ends were cut back, 2 bases at V and 2 bases at J, with 7 bases in the middle. The CDR3 spans 14 residues. Germline V lookup: CDR1 SNHLY, CDR2 FYNNEI. The CDR3 coding sequence is TGTGCCAGCAGTGAACGGCAGGGCAATCAGCCCCAGCATTTT. Translating gives CASSERQGNQPQHF.

This chain uses TRBV30 with TRBJ2-7, with a weak D call TRBD2 (5 bases). Germline assignment: CDR1 GTSNPN and CDR2 SVGIG (reference sequence). With 1 base removed from V and 5 bases from J, the gap between germline ends came to 9 bases. The CDR3 extends over 12 amino acids. The CDR3 DNA sequence: TGTGCCTGGAGTGCCCGGGGAGACGAGCAGTACTTC. Its protein product is CAWSARGDEQYF.

The chain is built from TRBV5-6 and TRBJ1-2, with a possible D match to TRBD1 (6 bases). The CDR3 extends over 13 amino acids. CDR1 is SGHDT and CDR2 is YYEEEE in the germline V gene. V lost 4 bases to trimming and J lost 5 bases, with 12 bases between them. The CDR3 DNA reads TGTGCCAGCAGCGGGGGGGCGGGTTATGGCTACACCTTC. Its protein is CASSGGAGYGYTF.

As for this clone: The junction differs from germline at one of its ends, possibly a read error. The chain uses TRBV30 and TRBJ1-2, with 10 nucleotides matching TRBD1. Germline values: CDR1 GTSNPN, CDR2 SVGIG (reference sequence). The CDR3 totals 15 residues. The CDR3 region is CAWRGGQGLNYGCTF. The DNA for the CDR3 is TGTGCCTGGAGGGGGGGACAGGGGCTTAACTATGGCTGCACCTTC.

CDR3 nucleotide sequence: TGTGCCAGCAGTCCTGGACTAGCGTACAATGAGCAGTTCTTC. Its protein product is CASSPGLAYNEQFF. The chain joins TRBV6-5 to TRBJ2-1; 9 bases line up with TRBD2. Trimming removed 5 bases from V and 4 bases from J; junction bases left unmatched: 3. This CDR3 is 14 amino acids long. The V gene's germline CDR1 is MNHEY and CDR2 SVGAGI.

This clone occurred once. V usage is TRBV7-9 and J usage is TRBJ1-5, with 8 bases that match TRBD1. Germline CDR1 SEHNR, CDR2 FQNEAQ (reference sequence). Unmatched junction bases numbered 0, after V lost 3 bases and J lost 5 bases. The CDR3 covers 13 residues. The CDR3 DNA reads as TGTGCCAGCAGCTTGACAGGGGATCAGCCCCAGCATTTT. Protein product: CASSLTGDQPQHF.

This clone was observed a handful of times. The chain employs TRBV7-9 and TRBJ2-7; TRBD2 aligns across 14 bases. Germline trimming cut 5 bases from V and 7 bases from J; bases unmatched to any gene: 10. This CDR3 comprises 16 residues. Germline values: CDR1 SEHNR, CDR2 FQNEAQ (reference sequence). The CDR3 bases are TGTGCCAGCAGCCTCCCCCCGGGACTAGCGGGGGTTGAGCAGTACTTC. Its protein product is CASSLPPGLAGVEQYF.

In DNA form, the CDR3 reads TGTGCCAGCAGCTTACGAGGGAACACCATATATTTT. Protein sequence: CASSLRGNTIYF. The chain joins TRBV13 to TRBJ1-3; D uncertain. Germline V lookup: CDR1 PRHDT, CDR2 FYEKMQ (reference sequence). Trimming removed 2 bases from V and 7 bases from J, with 6 bases in between. There are 12 residues in the CDR3.

This chain connects TRBV29-1 to TRBJ2-5, with 9 bases aligning to TRBD1. CDR1 and CDR2 (germline): SQVTM, ANQGSEA. CDR3 size: 15 residues. Losses at the gene ends were 7 bases for V and 5 bases for J; bases not matched to a gene: 14. CDR3 sequence: CSAATGTGILETQYF. CDR3 coding DNA: TGCAGCGCAGCCACCGGGACAGGGATCTTGGAGACCCAGTACTTC.

CDR3 DNA sequence: TGCAGCGGAGGGTCCTCGAACACTGAAGCTTTCTTT. Translating it yields CSGGSSNTEAFF. This chain connects TRBV29-1 to TRBJ1-1; D not resolved. Germline assignment: CDR1 SQVTM and CDR2 ANQGSEA. This CDR3 is built from 12 residues. V lost 7 bases, J lost 1 base, and 10 bases lay in between.

The chain employs TRBV27 and TRBJ1-6; the D gene is possibly TRBD1 (5 bases). Germline V gene sequence: CDR1 MNHEY, CDR2 SMNVEV (reference sequence). The CDR3 sequence is 15 residues long. V lost 5 bases, J lost 5 bases, and 13 bases lay in between. Here the CDR3 DNA reads TGTGCCAGCAGTCCCAAGGAGGGGCATAATTCACCCCTCCACTTT. Translated: CASSPKEGHNSPLHF.

The genes are TRBV25-1 and TRBJ1-2; TRBD1 aligns across 7 bases. The J segment lost 1 base and the V segment lost 4 bases, leaving 0 bases of the junction unmatched. CDR3 length equals 13 residues. The germline V gene encodes CDR1 MGHDK and CDR2 SYGVNS. The CDR3 reads CASSGQGNYGYTF. CDR3 bases: TGTGCCAGCAGTGGACAGGGTAACTATGGCTACACCTTC.